This T cell receptor (beta chain) was sequenced for a study of Graves' ophthalmopathy and Graves' hyperthyroidism (dated 2018 in TCRdb). Background for the entire study: Peripheral blood was collected before any treatment was given, at the time of initial diagnosis. The study used signatures of the TCR beta repertoire to tell Graves' ophthalmopathy apart from Graves' hyperthyroidism and to predict which patients would progress to ophthalmopathy. In total, approximately 140 blood samples were TCR-sequenced: around 42 ophthalmopathy, over 70 hyperthyroidism and approximately 17 hyperthyroidism-to-ophthalmopathy patients. To explore V-J signatures that distinguish ophthalmopathy from hyperthyroidism, a discovery set of 90 to 100 patients was enrolled, made up of 43 with ophthalmopathy and under 65 with stable hyperthyroidism. For independent validation, a separate cohort was made up of around 19 hyperthyroidism patients plus 17 patients who later progressed from hyperthyroidism to ophthalmopathy. In five to seven hyperthyroidism patients, the T-cell repertoire of thyroid tissue was compared with the T-cell repertoire of blood. Once sampling was done, hyperthyroidism patients were given methimazole at a starting dose of 30 mg daily, while ophthalmopathy patients were given high-dose intravenous methylprednisolone.

V is cut back by 3 bases and J by 3 bases, with 4 bases in the junction unmatched. Counted from cysteine to phenylalanine, this CDR3 has 14 amino acids. The only DNA kept is the CDR3, 42 bases in frame from the first base. CDR1 is given as ENHRY and CDR2 as SYGVKD, both from the germline V gene. There are many counts of this clonotype. This receptor's antigen is unknown. No base quality values were provided; no much bigger clone lies one nucleotide off. For repertoire sequencing, TCR beta CDR3 regions were amplified from RNA transcripts. A first-round RT-PCR used HTBI primers with the Qiagen OneStep RT-PCR kit, followed by a second-round multiplex PCR, size selection and purification. Libraries were sequenced paired-end with 100 bp reads on an Illumina HiSeq2000. The authors' analysis ran thus. SOAPnuke was used to process the reads, removing any read that contained adapters or uncalled bases, had a mean Phred below 15, or lacked an exact match to the constant primer or identifier. COPE v1.2.5 was used to merge high-quality paired reads. Each unique nucleotide sequence was defined as a clonotype, and clonotypes were aligned to IMGT TRB V, D and J references with MiTCR v1.1. The analysis was limited to V-J combinations with a frequency above 0.0001, which together covered over 98% of repertoires. For each V-J combination, a TCR clonal expansion and chaos score was defined as F50 clonal expansion divided by the chaos observed in the TCRdist matrix. Welch's t-statistics and random forest were used to reduce the features to 10 to 15 V-J combinations, which were then used as input to a naive Bayes classifier. Thyroid-blood repertoire similarity was quantified with the Morisita-Horn index. TCRdb trimmed the raw reads at Q25, called clones with MiXCR and kept productive beta chains. Each entry merges the rows of one CDR3 protein and shows their most common DNA and genes. These V and J calls derive from TCRdb rather than the authors' analysis. In all, the sample holds 740,000 or so distinct CDR3 sequences, and approximately 40% of those were seen once. The ten biggest clones cover 44% of the sample.

The research as a whole found: The 13-signature model separated ophthalmopathy from stable hyperthyroidism with roughly 90% sensitivity and 81.08% specificity in cross-validation, and 80%/75% in the test set. Most expanded thyroid clonotypes with frequency above 0.001 were also detected in blood, suggesting blood repertoires may reflect the thyroid immune response. In validation, the model predicted ophthalmopathy progression with about 71% sensitivity and about 73% specificity; some 13 predicted patients were CT-confirmed with GO in a median of roughly 6.8 months. No statistical method was used to predetermine the sample size, and group allocation was not hidden from the investigators.

The ophthalmopathy patients had moderately to severely active disease, with a Clinical Activity Score of 3 or higher, a NOSPECS grade of 4 or higher, and a disease duration of less than 3 months. Patients with other autoimmune diseases, uncontrolled infections, pregnancy or lactation were excluded from the study. Clinical symptoms, serum thyroxine, TRAb, thyroid ultrasound and orbital computed tomography were used for diagnosis. PBMCs were isolated from 8 to 10 ml of fresh peripheral blood by Ficoll-Paque density gradient centrifugation. Total RNA was extracted using Trizol reagent, and RNA quality was checked on an Agilent 2100 Bioanalyzer.

The source material was peripheral blood. The chain was built from TRBV10-3 and TRBJ2-5, with 7 middle bases fitting TRBD1. The TCR originated in an adult man with Graves' ophthalmopathy. The CDR3 region has the sequence CAISEPTGKETQYF. The DNA is as follows: TGTGCCATCAGTGAACCGACAGGGAAAGAGACCCAGTACTTC.